This TCR beta chain was obtained from a study of blood T cell repertoires in COVID-19. The sample holds a few counts of this clone. CDR1 is SGHKS, CDR2 YYEKEE, per germline (reference sequence). CDR3 length: 15 residues. With V trimmed by 4 bases and J by 2 bases, 7 bases remained unmatched. TCRdb keeps only in-frame clones here, not all; method: immunoSEQ multiplex PCR. The sample includes approximately 230,000 clones, around 85% of them seen just once. Input material: peripheral blood. This sequence was found in a woman in her forties with active or convalescent COVID-19. The V gene is TRBV5-5, the J gene TRBJ2-3; TRBD2 aligns across 7 bases. In DNA form, the CDR3 reads TGTGCCAGCAGCCTTTTAGCGGGCCCCACAGATACGCAGTATTTT. Its translation is CASSLLAGPTDTQYF.